The source of this T cell receptor beta chain is a study of OX40 agonist ivuxolimab in advanced cancers. Study at large: Those treated in dose escalation had hepatocellular carcinoma, melanoma, renal cell cancer or head and neck cancer.

CDR1 is SGHRS, CDR2 YFSETQ, per germline. Trimming took off 4 bases at V and 7 bases at J, with 17 bases between the two ends. This CDR3 region has 14 residues. The protocol was immunoSEQ multiplex PCR, while the TCRdb copy is restricted to in-frame clones and leaves out a portion. The sample includes about 64,000 clones, 87% of them seen just once. The material was CD4+ or CD8+ T cells sorted from blood, obtained in a trial of the OX40 agonist ivuxolimab. The receptor was isolated from an adult with an advanced solid tumor such as melanoma, head and neck, liver or kidney cancer. V usage is TRBV5-1 and J usage is TRBJ1-1, with a tentative D call TRBD1 (6 bases). CDR3 amino acids: CASSPGDRWDEAFF. The CDR3 DNA reads TGCGCCAGCAGCCCCGGCGACAGGTGGGATGAAGCTTTCTTT.